The 8 T cell receptor beta chains below come from one sample, sequenced in a study of tumor-infiltrating lymphocytes in oesophageal squamous cell carcinoma. TCRdb re-called the PCR reads with MiXCR, one entry per CDR3 protein. This table holds around 13,000 distinct CDR3 sequences, 58% found once. Source material: esophageal tumor tissue. These receptors were obtained from a female donor with esophageal squamous cell carcinoma.

The chain is built from TRBV6-1 and TRBJ2-3; D might be TRBD1 (5 bases). Per germline, CDR1 MNHNS and CDR2 SASEGT. The V and J ends lost 6 bases and 0 bases respectively, with 13 bases between them. The CDR3 consists of 15 residues. CDR3 nucleotide sequence: TGTGCCAGCAGGAAGACTGGGGCTAGCACAGATACGCAGTATTTT. It yields the protein CASRKTGASTDTQYF.

The chain is built from TRBV7-3 and TRBJ2-3; 11 nucleotides align to TRBD1. The CDR3 loop spans 17 amino acids. CDR1 SGHTA and CDR2 FQGTGA come from the germline V gene. The trim removed 4 bases at V and 5 bases at J, leaving 11 bases unmatched. CDR3 nucleotide sequence: TGTGCCAGCAGCTCCCCTCGTGGACAGGGGGCTGGAGATACGCAGTATTTT. This codes for CASSSPRGQGAGDTQYF.

This chain links TRBV7-3 with TRBJ2-5, with TRBD2 identical over 8 bases. The closer fit of TRBJ2-1 to the DNA end suggests the J call may be wrong. The CDR3 runs 16 residues. CDR1 is SGHTA, CDR2 FQGTGA, per germline. The DNA of the CDR3 is TGTGCCAGCAGCTTATTACCGGGACTAGGGAGGGATGAGCAGTTCTTC. It is translated as CASSLLPGLGRDEQFF.

V usage is TRBV7-6 and J usage is TRBJ1-2; D perhaps matches TRBD1 (5 bases). With 5 bases removed from V and 7 bases from J, the gap between germline ends came to 11 bases. This CDR3 contains 12 residues. In germline, CDR1 is SGHVS, CDR2 FNYEAQ. The CDR3 region has the DNA TGTGCCAGCAGCCCCGGGACGTTTGGCTACACCTTC. It translates to CASSPGTFGYTF.

The chain combines TRBV7-6 with TRBJ2-3, with 14 bases matching TRBD2. The CDR3 covers 15 residues. Trimming at V came to 4 bases and at J to 6 bases, leaving 3 bases not matched to a gene. CDR1 SGHVS and CDR2 FNYEAQ come from the germline V gene. CDR3 sequence (DNA): TGTGCCAGCAGCTACCGGACTAGCGGGAGGGATACGCAGTATTTT. Translation: CASSYRTSGRDTQYF.

The CDR3 reads CASSSLPLSSGSSLDEQYF. The CDR3 DNA follows: TGTGCCAGCAGCTCCCTTCCCCTATCTAGCGGGTCTTCACTCGACGAGCAGTACTTC. This rearrangement joins TRBV7-3 to TRBJ2-7, with TRBD2 matching 8 bases. The V and J ends lost 4 bases and 5 bases, in that order; junction bases with no gene match: 22. This CDR3 comprises 19 residues. Germline V lookup: CDR1 SGHTA, CDR2 FQGTGA.

Ten or more counts support this clonotype. This chain joins TRBV5-1 and TRBJ2-1, with TRBD1 matching 9 bases. Germline CDR1 reads SGHRS; CDR2 reads YFSETQ. The trim removed 4 bases at V and 5 bases at J, leaving 10 bases unmatched. CDR3 size: 16 residues. The CDR3 DNA is TGCGCCAGCAGCGGTCTGGCGGGACAGGGCCACAATGAGCAGTTCTTC. It encodes CASSGLAGQGHNEQFF. Based on the CDR3 plus reference TRBV5-1 and TRBJ2-1, the full variable domain is KAGVTQTPRYLIKTRGQQVTLSCSPISGHRSVSWYQQTPGQGLQFLFEYFSETQRNKGNFPGRFSGRQFSNSRSEMNVSTLELGDSALYLCASSGLAGQGHNEQFFGPGTRLTVL.

Of note for this clonotype: This CDR3 is missing its conserved last phenylalanine or tryptophan, likely due to a read error. No DNA is shown, since the ends of the CDR3 on it are uncertain; the CDR3 is the one TCRdb lists. This rearrangement joins TRBV7-7 to TRBJ2-1. The germline CDR1 and CDR2 sequences are SSHAT and FNYEAQ (reference sequence). Both ends counted, the CDR3 spans 17 residues. The CDR3: CASSLEEATNNEQFFGS.